These 32 T cell receptor beta chains originate from one sample sequenced in a study of cytomegalovirus exposure and HLA in healthy donors. The PCR used 60 Vbeta and 13 Jbeta primers. Sequencing was performed with immunoSEQ multiplex PCR; in TCRdb, only in-frame clones are kept and a portion is missing. Seen here are under 200,000 clones, around 80% observed once, and the top ten hold around 6%. The material sequenced was PBMCs. These receptors came from a man in his forties or fifties in good health and CMV-seropositive.

This clone was seen once. The rearrangement links TRBV15 to TRBJ2-2; D remains ambiguous. Trimming stripped 5 bases from V and 3 bases from J, with 7 bases between. CDR1 and CDR2 from the germline V gene are LNHNV and YYDKDF (reference sequence). The CDR3 length is 13 residues. The CDR3 coding sequence is TGTGCCACCAGCTTTACAGACACCGGGGAGCTGTTTTTT. It codes for CATSFTDTGELFF.

This clone came up a few times. The chain combines TRBV12-5 with TRBJ2-7; 15 bases are a match to TRBD2. The CDR3 spans 20 residues. Germline V gene lookup returns CDR1 LGHNT and CDR2 FRNRAP. J was trimmed by 3 bases and V by 3 bases; bases with no gene match: 15. CDR3 DNA sequence: TGTGCTAGTGGTTTACCCCTCTGGGGACTAGCGGGGGGTTTGTACTACGAGCAGTACTTC. This encodes CASGLPLWGLAGGLYYEQYF.

Only a few counts were recorded for this clone. The chain employs TRBV2 and TRBJ1-1; unclear D gene. V was clipped by 7 bases and J by 11 bases, with 23 bases between them. The CDR3 has 14 amino acids. Germline V gene data show CDR1 as SNHLY and CDR2 as FYNNEI. CDR3 in amino acids: CASIPTTSAMRAFF. As DNA, the CDR3 is TGTGCCAGCATCCCCACCACCTCCGCGATGAGGGCTTTCTTT. Supplemented by reference TRBV2 and TRBJ1-1, the full variable domain reads EPEVTQTPSHQVTQMGQEVILRCVPISNHLYFYWYRQILGQKVEFLVSFYNNEISEKSEIFDDQFSVERPDGSNFTLKIRSTKLEDSAMYFCASIPTTSAMRAFFGQGTRLTVV.

V usage is TRBV11-2 and J usage is TRBJ2-2, with D maybe TRBD2 (6 bases). V was shortened by 1 base and J by 1 base, with 10 bases between the two germline ends. This CDR3 spans 16 amino acids. Germline CDR1 SGHAT, CDR2 FQNNGV. CDR3 region: CASSLGAGGNTGELFF. Written as DNA, the CDR3 is TGTGCCAGCAGCTTAGGCGCCGGGGGGAACACCGGGGAGCTGTTTTTT.

The V and J genes are TRBV4-1 and TRBJ1-2, with D perhaps matching TRBD1 (6 bases). V was clipped by 5 bases and J by 4 bases, with 14 bases between them. The CDR3 consists of 14 residues. Germline V gene sequence: CDR1 MGHRA, CDR2 YSYEKL. CDR3 residues: CASSGQGRVYGYTF. In DNA, the CDR3 is TGCGCCAGCAGCGGTCAGGGGCGCGTCTATGGCTACACCTTC.

This rearrangement joins TRBV5-6 to TRBJ2-2, with D possibly TRBD1 on 5 matching bases. The CDR3 runs 18 residues. The V and J ends lost 0 bases and 0 bases respectively, with 15 bases between them. Germline V gene data show CDR1 as SGHDT and CDR2 as YYEEEE. The chain's CDR3 is CASSLADLWTSNTGELFF. The CDR3 DNA follows: TGTGCCAGCAGCTTGGCCGATTTGTGGACATCGAACACCGGGGAGCTGTTTTTT.

The chain links TRBV5-5 to TRBJ2-2; D is perhaps TRBD1 (6 bases). The length of the CDR3 is 16 residues. Between the trimmed V and J ends, which lost 1 base and 2 bases, there was a span of 12 bases. Germline CDR1 is SGHKS and CDR2 is YYEKEE (reference sequence). Here the CDR3 reads CASSLRPDRNTGELFF. Written as DNA, the CDR3 is TGTGCCAGCAGCTTGCGCCCGGACAGAAACACCGGGGAGCTGTTTTTT.

J is TRBJ2-3 and V is TRBV5-5; D is uncertain. This CDR3 has 14 amino acids. Germline V gives CDR1 SGHKS, CDR2 YYEKEE (reference sequence). With 4 bases removed from V and 3 bases from J, the gap between germline ends came to 12 bases. CDR3 sequence: CASSPEARTDTQYF. The CDR3 nucleotides read TGTGCCAGCAGCCCCGAGGCGAGGACAGATACGCAGTATTTT.

The chain couples TRBV19 to TRBJ1-2; no clear D gene. Germline V gives CDR1 LNHDA, CDR2 SQIVND (reference sequence). This CDR3 has 13 residues. Trimming took off 6 bases at V and 7 bases at J, with 15 bases between the two ends. CDR3 region: CASSLQGAAGYTF. CDR3 in DNA: TGTGCCAGTAGCCTTCAAGGAGCGGCTGGCTACACCTTC.

V and J are TRBV5-1 and TRBJ1-2, with D hard to call. V shed 0 bases and J shed 1 base, with 7 bases lying between them. CDR3 length: 14 amino acids. CDR1 is SGHRS and CDR2 is YFSETQ in the germline V gene. The DNA for the CDR3 is TGCGCCAGCAGCTTGGCCGGACTTAACTATGGCTACACCTTC. It specifies CASSLAGLNYGYTF. Together with reference TRBV5-1 and TRBJ1-2, the CDR3 gives the full variable domain: KAGVTQTPRYLIKTRGQQVTLSCSPISGHRSVSWYQQTPGQGLQFLFEYFSETQRNKGNFPGRFSGRQFSNSRSEMNVSTLELGDSALYLCASSLAGLNYGYTFGSGTRLTVV.

This clone has at least ten counts. The rearrangement uses TRBV28 and TRBJ1-5; the match to TRBD1 covers 7 bases. This CDR3 comprises 14 residues. The germline gives CDR1 MDHEN, CDR2 SYDVKM. The trim removed 5 bases at V and 1 base at J, leaving 2 bases unmatched. The CDR3 sequence: CASSPTGSNQPQHF. In DNA form, the CDR3 reads TGTGCCAGCAGTCCGACAGGGAGCAATCAGCCCCAGCATTTT.

The chain recombines TRBV5-5 with TRBJ2-7; TRBD2 might be the D (5 bases). CDR1 and CDR2 from the germline V gene are SGHKS and YYEKEE (reference sequence). The CDR3 loop spans 13 amino acids. V was clipped by 4 bases and J by 0 bases, with 8 bases between them. CDR3 loop: CASSLSVSYEQYV. In DNA, the CDR3 is TGTGCCAGCAGCCTTAGCGTCTCCTACGAGCAGTACGTC.

The J gene is TRBJ2-7, the V gene TRBV5-5, with 9 bases matching TRBD1. The CDR3 is 15 amino acids. The germline V gene encodes CDR1 SGHKS and CDR2 YYEKEE (reference sequence). V was clipped by 6 bases and J by 3 bases; unmatched bases: 10. CDR3 DNA sequence: TGTGCCAGCACACCCTGGACAGGGGCCAACTACGAGCAGTACTTC. Amino acid sequence: CASTPWTGANYEQYF.

This clone occurred once. The chain is built from TRBV2 and TRBJ2-3; 8 positions match TRBD2. CDR1 is SNHLY, CDR2 FYNNEI, per germline. This CDR3 contains 15 residues. V trimming: 8 bases; J trimming: 0 bases; junction bases outside the gene matches: 7. This CDR3 is CASGPQRGSTDTQYF. The CDR3 DNA follows: TGTGCCAGCGGCCCCCAGCGGGGGAGCACAGATACGCAGTATTTT. Supplemented by reference TRBV2 and TRBJ2-3, the full variable domain reads EPEVTQTPSHQVTQMGQEVILRCVPISNHLYFYWYRQILGQKVEFLVSFYNNEISEKSEIFDDQFSVERPDGSNFTLKIRSTKLEDSAMYFCASGPQRGSTDTQYFGPGTRLTVL.

The chain joins TRBV27 to TRBJ1-3, with TRBD1 matching 7 bases. The CDR3 is made up of 13 amino acids. Trimming at V came to 5 bases and at J to 2 bases, leaving 0 bases not matched to a gene. CDR1 and CDR2 (germline): MNHEY, SMNVEV (reference sequence). CDR3 DNA sequence: TGTGCCAGCAGTACAGGGGCTGGAAACACCATATATTTT. Residues: CASSTGAGNTIYF.

This clone was recorded a few times. Other nucleotide sequences from this sample produce the same CDR3. The chain is built from TRBV4-1 and TRBJ2-2; no reliable D call. V lost 1 base and J 1 base, leaving 4 bases between the germline ends. CDR3 size: 14 residues. Germline CDR1 MGHRA, CDR2 YSYEKL. In DNA form, the CDR3 reads TGCGCCAGCAGCCAAGGGCAGAACACCGGGGAGCTGTTTTTT. Protein: CASSQGQNTGELFF.

This chain uses TRBV7-8 with TRBJ1-3; TRBD1 might be the D (6 bases). The V end lost 0 bases, the J end lost 3 bases, and 12 bases lay between the germline ends. Germline V gives CDR1 SGHVS, CDR2 FQNEAQ. The CDR3 spans 16 residues. The CDR3 coding sequence is TGTGCCAGCAGCTTAGCGAACAGGGCGGATGGAAACACCATATATTTT. It specifies CASSLANRADGNTIYF.

This rearrangement joins TRBV28 to TRBJ2-5; 7 bases are a match to TRBD2. Trimming cost V 4 bases and J 4 bases; bases outside gene matches: 6. The CDR3 length is 14 residues. CDR1 and CDR2 (germline): MDHEN, SYDVKM. CDR3 coding DNA: TGTGCCAGCAGTTCCTCGGGCGGGAGAGAGACCCAGTACTTC. Protein: CASSSSGGRETQYF.

This clone was found a few times. The V and J genes are TRBV6-1 and TRBJ1-6; 7 bases line up with TRBD1. Unmatched junction bases numbered 9, after V lost 11 bases and J lost 8 bases. The CDR3 runs 13 residues. The germline V gene encodes CDR1 MNHNS and CDR2 SASEGT. CDR3 sequence (DNA): TGTGCCTCGACCGGTCAGGGGGATTCACCCCTCCACTTT. The encoded protein is CASTGQGDSPLHF.

The chain carries TRBV9 and TRBJ1-1, with a tentative D call TRBD1 (6 bases). Germline V gives CDR1 SGDLS, CDR2 YYNGEE. Trimming shortened V by 0 bases and J by 5 bases, and 14 bases separated the two germline ends. The CDR3 totals 15 residues. As DNA, the CDR3 is TGTGCCAGCAGCGTAGATCAGGGGCGGTATACTGAAGCTTTCTTT. Its protein is CASSVDQGRYTEAFF.

Details on this clone: The junction departs from the called germline gene at one end, perhaps through a read error. The genes are TRBV10-3 and TRBJ2-7, with TRBD1 identical over 9 bases. The V gene's germline CDR1 is ENHRY and CDR2 SYGVKD. This CDR3 spans 13 amino acids. CDR3 sequence: CAINRDRDYEQHF. In DNA form, the CDR3 reads TGTGCCATCAATCGGGACAGGGACTACGAGCAGCACTTC.

This clone occurred once. The chain links TRBV12-5 to TRBJ1-1; D is ambiguous. V dropped 0 bases and J dropped 1 base, with 9 bases sitting between them. The CDR3 is 15 residues long. From germline, CDR1 is LGHNT and CDR2 FRNRAP. The CDR3 DNA is TGTGCTAGTGGTTTGGTACAAGACTGGAACACTGAAGCTTTCTTT. Translating it yields CASGLVQDWNTEAFF.

This clone turned up a few times. The chain carries TRBV28 and TRBJ1-4; D may be TRBD1 (6 bases). The V end lost 5 bases, the J end lost 5 bases, and 15 bases lay between the germline ends. The germline V gene has CDR1 MDHEN and CDR2 SYDVKM. This CDR3 region has 15 residues. The CDR3 nucleotides are TGTGCCAGCAGTCCGTTGACAGGATTGAATGAAAAACTGTTTTTT. It yields the protein CASSPLTGLNEKLFF.

V and J are TRBV7-3 and TRBJ2-2; D gene uncertain. The CDR3 runs 14 residues. V shed 2 bases and J shed 5 bases, with 9 bases lying between them. Germline values: CDR1 SGHTA, CDR2 FQGTGA. The CDR3 coding sequence is TGTGCCAGCAGCTTAGGTGGCCAAACCGGGGAGCTGTTTTTT. Its translation: CASSLGGQTGELFF.

The chain uses TRBV13 and TRBJ2-3, with D possibly TRBD2 on 6 matching bases. Trimming removed 5 bases from V and 0 bases from J, with 15 bases in between. The germline CDR1 and CDR2 sequences are PRHDT and FYEKMQ (reference sequence). This CDR3 has 16 amino acids. DNA of the CDR3: TGTGCCAGCAGCCCCCCCCCAGGGAGGAGCACAGATACGCAGTATTTT. Translation gives CASSPPPGRSTDTQYF. Looking up the rest from reference TRBV13 and TRBJ2-3 gives the full variable domain: AAGVIQSPRHLIKEKRETATLKCYPIPRHDTVYWYQQGPGQDPQFLISFYEKMQSDKGSIPDRFSAQQFSDYHSELNMSSLELGDSALYFCASSPPPGRSTDTQYFGPGTRLTVL.

The chain carries TRBV5-1 and TRBJ2-2; 11 bases line up with TRBD1. Germline V gene data show CDR1 as SGHRS and CDR2 as YFSETQ. The CDR3 spans 17 residues. V trimming: 6 bases; J trimming: 1 base; junction bases outside the gene matches: 8. CDR3 region: CASKRGQGALNTGELFF. The CDR3 DNA is TGCGCCAGCAAACGAGGACAGGGGGCCTTGAACACCGGGGAGCTGTTTTTT. The whole variable domain, remainder taken from reference TRBV5-1 and TRBJ2-2, is KAGVTQTPRYLIKTRGQQVTLSCSPISGHRSVSWYQQTPGQGLQFLFEYFSETQRNKGNFPGRFSGRQFSNSRSEMNVSTLELGDSALYLCASKRGQGALNTGELFFGEGSRLTVL.

A few counts support this clone. The rearrangement joins TRBV5-1 to TRBJ1-1; 7 nucleotides match TRBD1. Trimming at V came to 4 bases and at J to 4 bases, leaving 7 bases not matched to a gene. Germline CDR1 reads SGHRS; CDR2 reads YFSETQ. The length of the CDR3 is 14 residues. CDR3 region: CASSQGVGTTEAFF. DNA of the CDR3: TGCGCCAGCAGCCAGGGGGTGGGGACCACTGAAGCTTTCTTT.

The gene calls are TRBV5-1 and TRBJ1-4; weak D call: TRBD1 (6 bases). Germline V gene data show CDR1 as SGHRS and CDR2 as YFSETQ. Trimming stripped 3 bases from V and 3 bases from J, with 15 bases between. The CDR3 has 16 amino acids. The CDR3 DNA is TGCGCCAGCAGCTCAAACCCGGACAGACCTAATGAAAAACTGTTTTTT. This translates into CASSSNPDRPNEKLFF.

The chain links TRBV19 to TRBJ2-3, with TRBD1 matching 8 bases. J was trimmed by 1 base and V by 7 bases; bases with no gene match: 16. This CDR3 region has 18 residues. CDR1 LNHDA and CDR2 SQIVND come from the germline V gene (reference sequence). For the CDR3, the DNA is TGTGCCAGTACTCCCACAGGGGGACTTATACAAGGCACAGATACGCAGTATTTT. Residues: CASTPTGGLIQGTDTQYF.

The chain carries TRBV30 and TRBJ2-5; D is unclear. V was cut by 1 base and J by 1 base, with 7 bases left in between. This CDR3 has 13 amino acids. Germline V CDR1 and CDR2: GTSNPN, SVGIG (reference sequence). The CDR3 DNA follows: TGTGCCTGGAGTGGATCAGGCCAAGAGACCCAGTACTTC. This codes for CAWSGSGQETQYF.

The chain uses TRBV7-4 and TRBJ2-1, with 7 bases lining up with TRBD2. The germline gives CDR1 SGHVT, CDR2 SQSDAQ. V shed 4 bases, J shed 5 bases, and the junction held 11 bases outside the gene matches. The CDR3 spans 16 residues. The CDR3 DNA sequence: TGTGCCAGCAGCTCGGGGGGTCGGGAAGCACACAATGAGCAGTTCTTC. Translated, it gives CASSSGGREAHNEQFF.

V usage is TRBV27 and J usage is TRBJ2-3; TRBD2 aligns across 12 bases. CDR1 is MNHEY and CDR2 is SMNVEV in the germline V gene (reference sequence). The CDR3 length is 15 residues. The V and J ends lost 5 bases and 2 bases, in that order; junction bases with no gene match: 2. DNA for the CDR3: TGTGCCAGCAGTAGACTAGCGGGAGACACAGATACGCAGTATTTT. The encoded protein is CASSRLAGDTDTQYF.